The following is a TCR beta chain sequence with its context. Its antigen is still unknown. The TCR beta cDNA came from 5'RACE template switching with UMIs. After re-calling the 5' RACE reads, TCRdb lists one entry per CDR3 protein, DNA absent. The sample yields roughly 390,000 distinct CDR3 sequences, of which the top ten take up around a tenth. The germline gives CDR1 GTSNPN, CDR2 SVGIG (reference sequence). The length of the CDR3 is 12 residues. This sample was taken from a study of T cells expressing NK-cell markers. Study-wide context: Seven HCMV-seropositive donors and one seronegative donor made up the eight sequenced donors.

Study-wide results and limits: Clones of NKG2C+ T cells that had expanded were of unclear HCMV specificity.

The chain recombines TRBV30 with TRBJ1-1. This clonotype was obtained from a woman in her forties or fifties in good health. The specimen was blood T cells: a sorted CD56 or NKG2C T cell subset, CD4+ or CD8+ T cells, or bulk PBMC T cells (not recorded which). The CDR3 sequence is CAWSMGGTEAFF.